The rows below give T cell receptor beta chains drawn from one sample of a study of shared clonotypes between healthy human individuals. Some clones are missing from TCRdb's copy, which holds only in-frame ones; the method was immunoSEQ multiplex PCR. The sample records about 1.5 million clones, 98% being singletons. Sample: naive CD4+ T cells sorted from blood. The receptors come from a man younger than 40 in good health. Both conserved end residues are part of each CDR3. Fields, in order: clone size, V gene, CDR3 length, J gene, D gene, CDR3 DNA, CDR3 protein. D genes are given only for firm matches. Where a row states a size, it is once, few, many or the class of an expanded clone; other rows omit it.

>-|TRBV19|16|TRBJ2-1|TRBD1
TGTGCCAGTAGTAGACCGACAGGGGGAATTGGCAATGAGCAGTTCTTC
CASSRPTGGIGNEQFF
>-|TRBV29-1|14|TRBJ1-2|-
TGCAGCGTTGAATTTGGGTTCCCCAGTTATGGCTACACCTTC
CSVEFGFPSYGYTF
>-|TRBV4-1|15|TRBJ2-3|-
TGCGCCAGCAGCCAAGTGGACCAAGGCACAGATACGCAGTATTTT
CASSQVDQGTDTQYF
>-|TRBV28|11|TRBJ1-5|-
TGTGCCAGCAGTTCCGTCCAGCCCCAGCATTTT
CASSSVQPQHF
>-|TRBV7-2|15|TRBJ1-1|-
TGTGCCAGCAGCTTAGCAGGGTGGTCATACACTGAAGCTTTCTTT
CASSLAGWSYTEAFF
>-|TRBV2|13|TRBJ2-2|-
TGTGCCAGCCGCTCCCAGCGGACCGGGGAGCTGTTTTTT
CASRSQRTGELFF
>-|TRBV9|16|TRBJ2-3|TRBD2
TGTGCCAGCAGCATAACTAGCGGGAGCTTCACAGATACGCAGTATTTT
CASSITSGSFTDTQYF
>-|TRBV28|15|TRBJ2-7|-
TGTGCCAGCGGGGACGCCTCCGAGGGTAACTACGAGCAGTACTTC
CASGDASEGNYEQYF
>-|TRBV5-1|16|TRBJ2-2|-
TGCGCCAGCAGCTTGGGGGGACACGTGAACACCGGGGAGCTGTTTTTT
CASSLGGHVNTGELFF
>-|TRBV29-1|15|TRBJ1-1|-
TGCAGCGTTGAATTCGGGGTTCGGAGAAACACTGAAGCTTTCTTT
CSVEFGVRRNTEAFF
>-|TRBV27|14|TRBJ2-7|TRBD2
TGTGCCAGCAAGGCTAGCGGGCTACCCTACGAGCAGTACTTC
CASKASGLPYEQYF
>once|TRBV6-5|14|TRBJ1-2|-
TGTGCCAGCAGCCTTTTGGACGGGCGCTATGGCTACACCTTC
CASSLLDGRYGYTF
>-|TRBV27|13|TRBJ2-1|-
TGTGCCAGCAGTCCGGCGCCGTACAATGAGCAGTTCTTC
CASSPAPYNEQFF
>-|TRBV6-5|15|TRBJ2-7|TRBD2
TGTGCCAGCAGTTACCTGCGGGAGGCGGCCTACGAGCAGTACTTC
CASSYLREAAYEQYF
>-|TRBV19|18|TRBJ2-1|TRBD2
TGTGCCAGTAGTAACGGACTAGCGGGATCAGCTTCCTACAATGAGCAGTTCTTC
CASSNGLAGSASYNEQFF
>-|TRBV7-2|13|TRBJ1-2|-
TGTGCCAGCAGCCCTGGACGGGAGTCTGGCTACACCTTC
CASSPGRESGYTF
>-|TRBV2|13|TRBJ2-7|-
TGTGCCAGCAACCTAGGACAGACCTACGAGCAGTACTTC
CASNLGQTYEQYF
>-|TRBV5-1|15|TRBJ2-3|-
TGCGCCAGCAGCTTGGAGGCTAGCAGGGGCGATACGCAGTATTTT
CASSLEASRGDTQYF
>-|TRBV7-6|15|TRBJ1-2|TRBD1
TGTGCCAGCAGCTTTTTAGGGGGCCCTAACTATGGCTACACCTTC
CASSFLGGPNYGYTF
>-|TRBV28|12|TRBJ1-5|-
TGTGCCAGCAGTACATCGATCCAGCCCCAGCATTTT
CASSTSIQPQHF
>-|TRBV10-3|14|TRBJ2-1|-
TGTGCCAGCCGGGGAGGACGGTCCTACAATGAGCAGTTCTTC
CASRGGRSYNEQFF
>few|TRBV5-1|15|TRBJ2-7|TRBD2
TGCGCCAGCAGCTTGGGGTCTAGCGGGAGCTACGAGCAGTACTTC
CASSLGSSGSYEQYF